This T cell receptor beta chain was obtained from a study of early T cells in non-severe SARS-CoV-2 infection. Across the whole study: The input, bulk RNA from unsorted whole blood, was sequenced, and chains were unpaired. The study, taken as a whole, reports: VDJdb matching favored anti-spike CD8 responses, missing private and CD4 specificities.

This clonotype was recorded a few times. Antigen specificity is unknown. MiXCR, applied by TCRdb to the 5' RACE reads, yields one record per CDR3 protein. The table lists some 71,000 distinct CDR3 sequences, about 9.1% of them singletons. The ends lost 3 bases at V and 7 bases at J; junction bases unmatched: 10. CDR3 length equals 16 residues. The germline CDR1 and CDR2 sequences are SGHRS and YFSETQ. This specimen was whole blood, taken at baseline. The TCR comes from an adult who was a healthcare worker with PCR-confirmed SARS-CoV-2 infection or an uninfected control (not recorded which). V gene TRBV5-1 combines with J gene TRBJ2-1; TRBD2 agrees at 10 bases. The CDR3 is CASSSRTSGRWNEQFF. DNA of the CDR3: TGCGCCAGCAGCTCGAGGACTAGCGGACGTTGGAATGAGCAGTTCTTC.